The 9 T cell receptor beta chains presented below share a single source sample, sequenced in a study of Tregs in tolerant kidney transplant recipients. Libraries were prepared by immunoSEQ multiplex PCR; TCRdb keeps only in-frame clonotypes and omits some of them. The repertoire holds about 240,000 clones, more than 65% seen once, with less than 0.75% in the top ten. Sequencing was done on a sample of CD4+ T cells from blood. The receptors shown here come from a human donor in good health.

J is TRBJ2-3 and V is TRBV5-4, with D possibly matching TRBD2 (5 bases). This CDR3 spans 15 amino acids. V was shortened by 3 bases and J by 2 bases, with 13 bases between the two germline ends. Germline CDR1 and CDR2: SGHNT and YYREEE (reference sequence). CDR3: CASSSSGFPTDTQYF. CDR3 nucleotide sequence: TGTGCCAGCAGCTCCTCGGGATTCCCCACAGATACGCAGTATTTT.

The CDR3 loop reads CASSRRRGRQGDQETQYF. The CDR3 nucleotides read TGTGCCAGCAGCCGTCGCCGCGGGCGGCAGGGCGACCAAGAGACCCAGTACTTC. The V gene is TRBV7-9, the J gene TRBJ2-5; D tentatively fits TRBD1 or TRBD2 (5 bases each). V was pared by 5 bases and J by 0 bases, with 22 bases between. Germline V gene sequence: CDR1 SEHNR, CDR2 FQNEAQ (reference sequence). CDR3 size: 18 residues.

The chain carries TRBV4-3 and TRBJ2-7, with D possibly TRBD1 on 6 matching bases. The CDR3 length is 15 residues. Germline CDR1 reads LGHNA; CDR2 reads YSLEER. V was trimmed by 4 bases and J by 2 bases, leaving 15 bases between them. CDR3 sequence (DNA): TGCGCCAGCAGCCGAAGCTCGACAGGCCCCTACGAGCAGTACTTC. It is translated as CASSRSSTGPYEQYF.

This chain joins TRBV11-2 and TRBJ1-2; D is unclear. CDR3 length equals 15 residues. CDR1 and CDR2 from the germline V gene are SGHAT and FQNNGV. V gave up 1 base and J gave up 7 bases, with 16 bases separating them. The CDR3 here is CASSLARVATFGYTF. DNA of the CDR3: TGTGCCAGCAGCTTAGCCCGGGTCGCAACATTTGGCTACACCTTC.

The genes are TRBV6-5 and TRBJ2-3; possible D gene TRBD1, 5 bases. Trimming removed 6 bases at V and 2 bases at J, with 15 bases between. The germline V gene encodes CDR1 MNHEY and CDR2 SVGAGI. This CDR3 region has 15 residues. CDR3 nucleotides: TGTGCCAGCAGCCCCGACAGAAGTCCCACAGATACGCAGTATTTT. Its translation is CASSPDRSPTDTQYF.

The V call is TRBV5-8, the J call TRBJ1-1, with 8 bases matching TRBD1. The CDR3 contains 13 residues. Per the germline V gene, CDR1 is SGHTS and CDR2 is YDEGEE. V gave up 1 base and J gave up 5 bases; unmatched junction bases: 1. CDR3 sequence reads: CASSLNRGTEAFF. CDR3 DNA sequence: TGTGCCAGCAGCTTGAACAGGGGGACTGAAGCTTTCTTT.

The chain uses TRBV2 and TRBJ2-7, with 9 bases fitting TRBD2. CDR3 length: 16 residues. V was clipped by 3 bases and J by 3 bases; unmatched bases: 9. Germline-derived CDR1 and CDR2 are SNHLY and FYNNEI. CDR3: CASSDGLAGRYYEQYF. The CDR3 nucleotides read TGTGCCAGCAGTGATGGGCTAGCGGGGAGGTACTACGAGCAGTACTTC.

V gene TRBV5-1 combines with J gene TRBJ2-1, with D possibly being TRBD2 (6 bases). Germline assignment: CDR1 SGHRS and CDR2 YFSETQ. Trimming shortened V by 1 base and J by 0 bases, and 11 bases separated the two germline ends. CDR3 size: 16 residues. The DNA for the CDR3 is TGCGCCAGCAGCTTGAGCGGGCCCTCCTCCTACAATGAGCAGTTCTTC. Translation: CASSLSGPSSYNEQFF.

The chain couples TRBV10-3 to TRBJ1-1; D ambiguous. The V gene's germline CDR1 is ENHRY and CDR2 SYGVKD. The CDR3 length is 14 residues. Trimming took off 7 bases at V and 6 bases at J, with 18 bases between the two ends. CDR3 sequence reads: CAIKEGGRVPEAFF. CDR3 DNA: TGTGCCATCAAAGAAGGAGGGAGAGTCCCTGAAGCTTTCTTT.